The 20 T cell receptor beta chains below all came from one sample that was sequenced in a study of control samples from healthy donors and cancer patients. Method: immunoSEQ multiplex PCR; TCRdb's copy keeps in-frame clones and lacks some. Of 150,000 to 160,000 clones detected, just under 95% appear once; the ten largest clones hold 5.7%. The specimen sequenced was blood. The receptors here all came from a man between 40 and 49 years old in good health.

V is TRBV5-8 and J is TRBJ1-1; the D gene is possibly TRBD1 (6 bases). Trimming shortened V by 0 bases and J by 10 bases, and 16 bases separated the two germline ends. The germline V gene has CDR1 SGHTS and CDR2 YDEGEE. There are 14 residues in the CDR3. This CDR3 reads CASSLEGRGGLAFF. The CDR3 DNA reads TGTGCCAGCAGCTTGGAAGGCAGGGGCGGTTTAGCTTTCTTT.

This chain joins TRBV6-4 and TRBJ1-1; D gene uncertain. V was trimmed by 3 bases and J by 4 bases, leaving 9 bases between them. The CDR3 is made up of 13 amino acids. The V gene's germline CDR1 is MRHNA and CDR2 SNTAGT. CDR3 sequence: CASSEAGFTEAFF. The DNA for the CDR3 is TGTGCCAGCAGTGAGGCCGGGTTCACTGAAGCTTTCTTT.

The genes are TRBV7-2 and TRBJ2-5; 10 bases line up with TRBD1. This CDR3 comprises 17 residues. Per germline, CDR1 SGHTA and CDR2 FQGNSA. The junction had 17 bases not matched to a gene; V was cut back by 8 bases and J by 5 bases. CDR3 loop: CASGWGAVTGGAETQYF. The CDR3 DNA is TGTGCCAGCGGGTGGGGCGCCGTGACAGGGGGCGCCGAGACCCAGTACTTC.

The chain is built from TRBV6-4 and TRBJ2-3; 10 bases line up with TRBD1. Germline V gives CDR1 MRHNA, CDR2 SNTAGT. V shed 4 bases, J shed 5 bases, and the junction held 9 bases outside the gene matches. The CDR3 contains 16 residues. CDR3 protein: CASSVRDRGQEDTQYF. The CDR3, as DNA: TGTGCCAGCAGTGTCAGAGACAGGGGGCAGGAAGATACGCAGTATTTT.

The chain uses TRBV2 and TRBJ2-7, with D unresolved. The CDR3 contains 11 residues. V was trimmed by 7 bases and J by 4 bases, leaving 8 bases between them. Germline V gene data show CDR1 as SNHLY and CDR2 as FYNNEI. The CDR3 spells CASKWEYEQYF. The CDR3 bases are TGTGCCAGCAAGTGGGAATACGAGCAGTACTTC.

The chain carries TRBV9 and TRBJ2-3, with 10 bases lining up with TRBD2. J was trimmed by 6 bases and V by 1 base; bases with no gene match: 8. This CDR3 is 16 amino acids long. Per germline, CDR1 SGDLS and CDR2 YYNGEE. The CDR3 region is CASSVSIAGGSDTQYF. The DNA for the CDR3 is TGTGCCAGCAGCGTATCAATAGCGGGGGGCTCGGATACGCAGTATTTT.

The rearrangement joins TRBV4-1 to TRBJ2-2; the D call may be TRBD1 or TRBD2 (6 bases each). CDR1 MGHRA and CDR2 YSYEKL come from the germline V gene. V lost 0 bases and J 2 bases, leaving 10 bases between the germline ends. CDR3 length: 16 amino acids. For the CDR3, the DNA is TGCGCCAGCAGCCAAGATGGAGGGGGTAACACCGGGGAGCTGTTTTTT. This encodes CASSQDGGGNTGELFF.

This chain connects TRBV28 to TRBJ2-5; 11 bases agree with TRBD1. The V segment lost 6 bases and the J segment 1 base; nucleotides outside the gene matches: 4. The germline gives CDR1 MDHEN, CDR2 SYDVKM. This CDR3 has 15 residues. The CDR3 DNA reads as TGTGCCAGCAGACGGGACAGGGGGTTCCAAGAGACCCAGTACTTC. Its protein is CASRRDRGFQETQYF.

A single count supports this clone. The chain employs TRBV11-2 and TRBJ1-4; 11 bases agree with TRBD1. CDR1 SGHAT and CDR2 FQNNGV come from the germline V gene. The CDR3 sequence is 14 residues long. The junction had 3 bases not matched to a gene; V was cut back by 5 bases and J by 7 bases. The CDR3 nucleotides are TGTGCCAGCAGCCCCGGGACAGGGGGTGAAAAACTGTTTTTT. Amino acids: CASSPGTGGEKLFF.

The chain has TRBV4-1 and TRBJ2-7, with TRBD1 matching over 8 bases. This CDR3 comprises 15 residues. CDR1 is MGHRA and CDR2 is YSYEKL in the germline V gene. With 1 base clipped from V and 3 bases from J, the junction kept 5 bases outside the gene matches. CDR3 residues: CASSQVFTGGYEQYF. As DNA, the CDR3 is TGCGCCAGCAGCCAAGTCTTCACAGGGGGCTACGAGCAGTACTTC.

J is TRBJ1-6 and V is TRBV6-1; D unresolved. This CDR3 is built from 15 residues. The germline CDR1 and CDR2 sequences are MNHNS and SASEGT. V dropped 0 bases and J dropped 9 bases, with 12 bases sitting between them. In nucleotides, the CDR3 is TGTGCCAGCAGTGAAGCGACGGGGATCGCTTCACCCCTCCACTTT. It yields the protein CASSEATGIASPLHF.

The chain carries TRBV7-9 and TRBJ2-7; a possible D gene is TRBD1 (6 bases). V lost 5 bases, J lost 2 bases, and 13 bases lay in between. CDR1 is SEHNR, CDR2 FQNEAQ, per germline (reference sequence). This CDR3 is 14 amino acids long. CDR3 sequence: CASSPRGIPYEQYF. The CDR3 bases are TGTGCCAGCAGCCCGAGGGGGATCCCCTACGAGCAGTACTTC.

The chain links TRBV7-8 to TRBJ2-7, with 8 bases that match TRBD2. Germline V gives CDR1 SGHVS, CDR2 FQNEAQ. The CDR3 is 15 residues long. Unmatched junction bases numbered 6, after V lost 0 bases and J lost 5 bases. CDR3 coding DNA: TGTGCCAGCAGCTTAGCTAGCGGAGCGGGGGACGAGCAGTACTTC. Translated, it gives CASSLASGAGDEQYF.

The chain couples TRBV27 to TRBJ1-2, with a tentative D call TRBD1 (5 bases). The CDR3 has 13 residues. V was trimmed by 4 bases and J by 5 bases, leaving 11 bases between them. Germline V lookup: CDR1 MNHEY, CDR2 SMNVEV (reference sequence). CDR3 residues: CASSSGPSYGYTF. For the CDR3, the DNA is TGTGCCAGCAGTTCGGGACCATCGTATGGCTACACCTTC.

The rearrangement uses TRBV5-1 and TRBJ2-7, with 11 bases that match TRBD1. Germline V gene sequence: CDR1 SGHRS, CDR2 YFSETQ. This CDR3 contains 19 residues. V lost 3 bases, J lost 0 bases, and 14 bases stayed unmatched. This CDR3 is CASSSGRTGGLKYSYEQYF. For the CDR3, the DNA is TGCGCCAGCAGCTCGGGTAGGACAGGGGGCCTGAAATACTCCTACGAGCAGTACTTC.

The chain combines TRBV9 with TRBJ2-5, with D unclear. Germline V lookup: CDR1 SGDLS, CDR2 YYNGEE. Trimming removed 7 bases from V and 4 bases from J, with 2 bases in between. CDR3 length: 9 residues. The CDR3 loop reads CASGETQYF. In DNA, the CDR3 is TGTGCCAGCGGAGAGACCCAGTACTTC.

This clone was counted a single time. The CDR3 loop reads CASSLQGYDEQYF. The CDR3 nucleotides read TGTGCCAGCAGCTTACAGGGGTATGACGAGCAGTACTTC. V and J are TRBV11-2 and TRBJ2-7; weak D call: TRBD1 (6 bases). The CDR3 length is 13 residues. The V end lost 2 bases, the J end lost 5 bases, and 10 bases lay between the germline ends. CDR1 is SGHAT, CDR2 FQNNGV, per germline.

V gene TRBV7-9 combines with J gene TRBJ2-1; D not certain. Germline loops: CDR1 SEHNR, CDR2 FQNEAQ (reference sequence). This CDR3 has 15 amino acids. Trimming took off 5 bases at V and 2 bases at J, with 13 bases between the two ends. This CDR3 is CASSPGSFTYNEQFF. The CDR3 DNA sequence: TGTGCCAGCAGCCCCGGGTCCTTTACCTACAATGAGCAGTTCTTC.

The chain carries TRBV4-3 and TRBJ1-4; no clear D. Germline values: CDR1 LGHNA, CDR2 YSLEER. CDR3 length equals 15 residues. V was clipped by 5 bases and J by 0 bases, with 10 bases between them. The CDR3 nucleotides are TGCGCCAGCAGCGTGACGGATGCAACTAATGAAAAACTGTTTTTT. Residues: CASSVTDATNEKLFF.

J is TRBJ2-1 and V is TRBV24-1, with D tentatively TRBD2 (6 bases). V was pared by 3 bases and J by 3 bases, with 14 bases between. The germline V gene has CDR1 KGHDR and CDR2 SFDVKD. The CDR3 has 16 residues. This chain's CDR3 is CATSDGGANFYNEQFF. The DNA for the CDR3 is TGTGCCACCAGTGATGGCGGGGCAAACTTCTACAATGAGCAGTTCTTC.